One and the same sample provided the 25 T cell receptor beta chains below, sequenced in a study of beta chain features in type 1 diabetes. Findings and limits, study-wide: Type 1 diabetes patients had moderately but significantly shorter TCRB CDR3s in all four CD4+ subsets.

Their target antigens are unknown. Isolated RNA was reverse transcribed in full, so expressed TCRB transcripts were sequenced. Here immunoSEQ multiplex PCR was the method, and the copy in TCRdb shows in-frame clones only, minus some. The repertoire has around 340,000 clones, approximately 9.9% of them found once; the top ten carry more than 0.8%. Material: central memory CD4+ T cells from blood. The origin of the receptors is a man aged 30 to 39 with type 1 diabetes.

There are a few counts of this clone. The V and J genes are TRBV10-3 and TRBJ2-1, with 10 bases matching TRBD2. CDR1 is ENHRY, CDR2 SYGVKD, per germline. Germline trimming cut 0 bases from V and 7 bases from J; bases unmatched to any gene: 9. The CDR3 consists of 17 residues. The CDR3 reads CAISESWSGGAKNEQFF. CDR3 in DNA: TGTGCCATCAGTGAGTCCTGGAGCGGGGGGGCCAAAAATGAGCAGTTCTTC.

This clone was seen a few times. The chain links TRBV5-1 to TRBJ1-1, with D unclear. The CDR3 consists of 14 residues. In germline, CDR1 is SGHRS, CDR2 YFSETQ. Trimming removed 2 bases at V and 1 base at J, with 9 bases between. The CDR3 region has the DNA TGCGCCAGCAGCTTCGGTAGGACGAACACTGAAGCTTTCTTT. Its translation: CASSFGRTNTEAFF.

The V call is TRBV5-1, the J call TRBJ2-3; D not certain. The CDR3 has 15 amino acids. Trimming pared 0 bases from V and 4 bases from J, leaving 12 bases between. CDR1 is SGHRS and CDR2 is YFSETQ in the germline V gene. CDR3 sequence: CASSLVVSEADTQYF. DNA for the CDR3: TGCGCCAGCAGCTTGGTAGTTAGTGAGGCAGATACGCAGTATTTT. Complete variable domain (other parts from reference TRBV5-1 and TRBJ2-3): KAGVTQTPRYLIKTRGQQVTLSCSPISGHRSVSWYQQTPGQGLQFLFEYFSETQRNKGNFPGRFSGRQFSNSRSEMNVSTLELGDSALYLCASSLVVSEADTQYFGPGTRLTVL.

The CDR3 sequence is CASSPTGRGSVALHF. CDR3 bases: TGTGCCAGCAGCCCTACGGGACGGGGAAGCGTGGCCCTCCACTTT. The chain has TRBV28 and TRBJ1-6; D might be TRBD1 (5 bases). Trimming took off 6 bases at V and 14 bases at J, with 23 bases between the two ends. Germline values: CDR1 MDHEN, CDR2 SYDVKM. This CDR3 comprises 15 residues.

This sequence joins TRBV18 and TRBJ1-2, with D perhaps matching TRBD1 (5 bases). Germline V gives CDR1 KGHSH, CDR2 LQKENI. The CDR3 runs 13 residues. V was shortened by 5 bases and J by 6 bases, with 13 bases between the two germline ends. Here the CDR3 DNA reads TGTGCCAGCTCATCTGACAGTCCTCATGGCTACACCTTC. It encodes CASSSDSPHGYTF.

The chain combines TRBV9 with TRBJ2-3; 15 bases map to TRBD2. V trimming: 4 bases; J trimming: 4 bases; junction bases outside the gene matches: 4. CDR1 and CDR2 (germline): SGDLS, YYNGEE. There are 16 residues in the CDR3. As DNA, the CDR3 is TGTGCCAGCAGCTACGGACTAGCGGGGGGGGCAGATACGCAGTATTTT. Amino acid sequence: CASSYGLAGGADTQYF.

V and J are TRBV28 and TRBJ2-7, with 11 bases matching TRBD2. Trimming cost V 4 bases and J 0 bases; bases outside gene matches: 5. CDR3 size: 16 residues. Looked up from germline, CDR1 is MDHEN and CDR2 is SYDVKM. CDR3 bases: TGTGCCAGCAGTTCCCCCGGGACTAGCGGCTCCTACGAGCAGTACTTC. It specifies CASSSPGTSGSYEQYF. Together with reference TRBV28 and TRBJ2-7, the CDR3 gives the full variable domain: DVKVTQSSRYLVKRTGEKVFLECVQDMDHENMFWYRQDPGLGLRLIYFSYDVKMKEKGDIPEGYSVSREKKERFSLILESASTNQTSMYLCASSSPGTSGSYEQYFGPGTRLTVT.

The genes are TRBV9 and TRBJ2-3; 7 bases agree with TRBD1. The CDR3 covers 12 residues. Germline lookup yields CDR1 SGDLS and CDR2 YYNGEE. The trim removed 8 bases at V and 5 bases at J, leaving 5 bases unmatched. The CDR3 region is CASTGDGDTQYF. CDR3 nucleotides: TGTGCCAGTACAGGGGATGGAGATACGCAGTATTTT.

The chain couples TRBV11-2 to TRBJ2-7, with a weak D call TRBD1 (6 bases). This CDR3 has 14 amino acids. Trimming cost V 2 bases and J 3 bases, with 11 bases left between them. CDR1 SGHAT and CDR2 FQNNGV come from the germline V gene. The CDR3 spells CASSLWQGIYEQYF. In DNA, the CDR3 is TGTGCCAGCAGCTTATGGCAGGGGATCTACGAGCAGTACTTC.

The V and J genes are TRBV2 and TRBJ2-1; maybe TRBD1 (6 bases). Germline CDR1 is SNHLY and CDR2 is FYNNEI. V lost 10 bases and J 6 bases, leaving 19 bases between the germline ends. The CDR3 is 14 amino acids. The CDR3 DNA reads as TGTGCCACCAAGACAGGCGACCCTTCCAATGAGCAGTTCTTC. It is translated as CATKTGDPSNEQFF.

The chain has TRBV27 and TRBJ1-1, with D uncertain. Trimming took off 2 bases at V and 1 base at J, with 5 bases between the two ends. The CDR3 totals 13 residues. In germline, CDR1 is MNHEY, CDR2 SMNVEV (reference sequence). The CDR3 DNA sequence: TGTGCCAGCAGTTTAGACTGGAACACTGAAGCTTTCTTT. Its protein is CASSLDWNTEAFF.

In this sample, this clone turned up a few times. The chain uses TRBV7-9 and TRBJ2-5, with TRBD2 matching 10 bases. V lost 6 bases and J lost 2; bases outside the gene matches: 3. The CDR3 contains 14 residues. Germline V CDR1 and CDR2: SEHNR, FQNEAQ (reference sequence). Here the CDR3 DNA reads TGTGCCAGCAGGTCGACTAGCGGGCAAGAGACCCAGTACTTC. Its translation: CASRSTSGQETQYF.

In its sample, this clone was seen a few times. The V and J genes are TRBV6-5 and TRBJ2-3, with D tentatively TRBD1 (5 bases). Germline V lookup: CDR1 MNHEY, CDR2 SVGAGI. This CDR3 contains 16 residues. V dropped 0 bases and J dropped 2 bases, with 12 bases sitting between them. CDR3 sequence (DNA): TGTGCCAGCAGTTACTCGGGCAGGGCGGCCACAGATACGCAGTATTTT. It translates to CASSYSGRAATDTQYF.

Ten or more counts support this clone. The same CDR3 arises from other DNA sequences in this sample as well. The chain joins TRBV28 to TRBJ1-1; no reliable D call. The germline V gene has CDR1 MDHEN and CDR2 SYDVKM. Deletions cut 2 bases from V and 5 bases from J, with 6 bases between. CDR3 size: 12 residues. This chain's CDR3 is CASSLVGTEAFF. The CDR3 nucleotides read TGTGCCAGCAGTTTAGTAGGGACTGAAGCTTTCTTT. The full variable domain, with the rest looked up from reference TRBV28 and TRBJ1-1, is DVKVTQSSRYLVKRTGEKVFLECVQDMDHENMFWYRQDPGLGLRLIYFSYDVKMKEKGDIPEGYSVSREKKERFSLILESASTNQTSMYLCASSLVGTEAFFGQGTRLTVV.

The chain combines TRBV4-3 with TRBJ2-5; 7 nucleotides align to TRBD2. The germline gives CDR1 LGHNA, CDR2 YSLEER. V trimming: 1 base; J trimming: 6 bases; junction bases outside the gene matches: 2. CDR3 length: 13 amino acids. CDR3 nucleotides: TGCGCCAGCAGCCAAGGGGGGGGGAAGACCCAGTACTTC. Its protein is CASSQGGGKTQYF.

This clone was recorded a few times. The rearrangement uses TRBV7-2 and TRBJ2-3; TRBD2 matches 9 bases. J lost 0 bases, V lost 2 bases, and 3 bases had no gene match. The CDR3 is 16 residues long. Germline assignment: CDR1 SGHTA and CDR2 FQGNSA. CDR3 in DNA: TGTGCCAGCAGCTTACTAGCGGGGTCGAGCACAGATACGCAGTATTTT. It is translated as CASSLLAGSSTDTQYF.

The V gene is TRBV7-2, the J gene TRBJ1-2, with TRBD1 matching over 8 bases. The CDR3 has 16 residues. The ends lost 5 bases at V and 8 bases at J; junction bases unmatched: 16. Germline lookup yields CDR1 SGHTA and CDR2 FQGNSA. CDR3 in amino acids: CASSDPVTRTGWGYTF. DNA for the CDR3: TGTGCCAGCAGCGATCCCGTGACCCGGACAGGGTGGGGCTACACCTTC. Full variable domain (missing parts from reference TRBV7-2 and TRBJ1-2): GAGVSQSPSNKVTEKGKDVELRCDPISGHTALYWYRQSLGQGLEFLIYFQGNSAPDKSGLPSDRFSAERTGGSVSTLTIQRTQQEDSAVYLCASSDPVTRTGWGYTFGSGTRLTVV.

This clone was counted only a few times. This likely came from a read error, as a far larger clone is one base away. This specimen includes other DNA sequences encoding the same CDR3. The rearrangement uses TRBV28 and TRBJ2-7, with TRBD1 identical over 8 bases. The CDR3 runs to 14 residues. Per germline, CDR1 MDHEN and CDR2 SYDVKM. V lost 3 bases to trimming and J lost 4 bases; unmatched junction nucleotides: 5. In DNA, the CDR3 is TGTGCCAGCAGTTTGGGAAACAGGGGGTACGAGCAGTACTTC. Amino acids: CASSLGNRGYEQYF.

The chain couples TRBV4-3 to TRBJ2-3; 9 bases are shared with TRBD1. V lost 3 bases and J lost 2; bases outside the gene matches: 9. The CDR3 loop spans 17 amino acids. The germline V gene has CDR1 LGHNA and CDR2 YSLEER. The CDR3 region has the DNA TGCGCCAGCAGCCACGCCCCCGGGACAGGGAACACAGATACGCAGTATTTT. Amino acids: CASSHAPGTGNTDTQYF.

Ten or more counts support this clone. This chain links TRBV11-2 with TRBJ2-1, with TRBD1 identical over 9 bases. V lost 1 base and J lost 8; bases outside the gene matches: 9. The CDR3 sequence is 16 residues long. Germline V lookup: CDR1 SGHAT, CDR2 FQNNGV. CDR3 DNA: TGTGCCAGCAGCTTAGGGGGCGGACAGGGGCGGTATGAGCAGTTCTTC. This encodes CASSLGGGQGRYEQFF. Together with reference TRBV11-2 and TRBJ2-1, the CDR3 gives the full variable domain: EAGVAQSPRYKIIEKRQSVAFWCNPISGHATLYWYQQILGQGPKLLIQFQNNGVVDDSQLPKDRFSAERLKGVDSTLKIQPAKLEDSAVYLCASSLGGGQGRYEQFFGPGTRLTVL.

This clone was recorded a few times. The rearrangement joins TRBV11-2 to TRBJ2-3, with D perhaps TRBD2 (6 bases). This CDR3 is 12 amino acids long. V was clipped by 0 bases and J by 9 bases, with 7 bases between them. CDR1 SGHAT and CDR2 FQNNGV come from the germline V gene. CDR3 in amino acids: CASSLDTSTQYF. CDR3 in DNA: TGTGCCAGCAGCTTAGATACTAGCACGCAGTATTTT.

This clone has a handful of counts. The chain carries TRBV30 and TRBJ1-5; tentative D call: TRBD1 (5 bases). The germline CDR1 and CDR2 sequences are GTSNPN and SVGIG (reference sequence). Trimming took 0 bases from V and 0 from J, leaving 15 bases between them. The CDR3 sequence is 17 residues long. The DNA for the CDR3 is TGTGCCTGGAGTGTAAGTCAGGGTACCCCTAGCAATCAGCCCCAGCATTTT. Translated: CAWSVSQGTPSNQPQHF.

In DNA form, the CDR3 reads TGTGCCAGCAGTTCCCGGGGGACAGGGTCTGTAAGCTACACCTTC. Translation gives CASSSRGTGSVSYTF. The chain has TRBV28 and TRBJ1-2, with 9 bases matching TRBD1. Trimming at V came to 4 bases and at J to 9 bases, leaving 12 bases not matched to a gene. The CDR3 runs 15 residues. Germline assignment: CDR1 MDHEN and CDR2 SYDVKM.

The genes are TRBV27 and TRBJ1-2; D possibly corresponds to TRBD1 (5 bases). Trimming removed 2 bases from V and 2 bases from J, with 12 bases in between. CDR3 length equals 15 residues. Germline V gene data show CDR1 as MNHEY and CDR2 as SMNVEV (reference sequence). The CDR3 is CASSLAGGTNYGYTF. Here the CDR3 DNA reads TGTGCCAGCAGTTTAGCTGGGGGAACCAACTATGGCTACACCTTC.

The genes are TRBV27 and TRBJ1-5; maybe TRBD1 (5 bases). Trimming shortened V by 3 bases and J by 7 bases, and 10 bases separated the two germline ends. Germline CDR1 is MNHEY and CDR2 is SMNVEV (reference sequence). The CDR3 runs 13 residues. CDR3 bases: TGTGCCAGCAGTTTCACGCCAGGGCAGCCCCAGCATTTT. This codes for CASSFTPGQPQHF.